This TCR beta chain is drawn from a study of cytomegalovirus exposure and HLA in healthy donors. Study results and limitations: Per a later analysis, approximately 16,000 TCR beta sequences showed association with HLA alleles at 0.05 false discovery rate.

As concerns this clone: Its matching antigen is unknown.

The study ran its PCR with 60 Vbeta and 13 Jbeta primers. The method was immunoSEQ multiplex PCR; TCRdb's version includes in-frame clones alone and lacks a portion of them. Here the sample spans 170,000 or so clones, about 80% being singletons. With V trimmed by 6 bases and J by 2 bases, 5 bases remained unmatched. Per the germline V gene, CDR1 is SNHLY and CDR2 is FYNNEI. The CDR3 has 14 amino acids. This sequence joins TRBV2 and TRBJ2-3; 7 nucleotides agree with TRBD2. Sequencing was carried out using PBMCs. This sequence originates from a boy between 5 and 17 years old in good health and CMV-seronegative. The CDR3 here is CASRTAGNTDTQYF. The CDR3 nucleotides are TGTGCCAGCAGGACAGCGGGGAACACAGATACGCAGTATTTT.